This T cell receptor (beta chain) was retrieved from a study of blood T cells in healthy people across ages. Study conclusions and caveats: Measured against age, TCR beta diversity per million T cells decreased in a roughly linear manner. The study found more naive CD4+ cells and higher diversity in long-lived than aged donors. It was not possible, with unsorted PBMCs, to conclusively compare naive and antigen-experienced cells.

This clonotype has more than one count but fewer than ten. Antigen: not known. V shed 6 bases and J 5 bases; nucleotides not matched to a gene: 12. This CDR3 is 15 amino acids long. Caucasian individuals from Russia who were healthy and aged about 6 to 90 acted as donors. The authors ran a second PCR of about 6 to 11 cycles using a sample-barcoded 5' primer and a J-beta primer mix. A single record per CDR3 protein comes from TCRdb applying MiXCR to the 5' RACE reads. Found here are roughly 1.7 million distinct CDR3 sequences, 30% to 35% of them singletons; the top ten hold around 11%. Sample: blood. The receptor was isolated from a woman in her twenties or thirties in good health. The rearrangement uses TRBV12-3 or TRBV12-4 and TRBJ1-1, with TRBD1 identical over 7 bases. The CDR3 DNA is TGTGCCAGCAGATACAAAACAGGGGTTGGTACTGAAGCTTTCTTT. Translated: CASRYKTGVGTEAFF.